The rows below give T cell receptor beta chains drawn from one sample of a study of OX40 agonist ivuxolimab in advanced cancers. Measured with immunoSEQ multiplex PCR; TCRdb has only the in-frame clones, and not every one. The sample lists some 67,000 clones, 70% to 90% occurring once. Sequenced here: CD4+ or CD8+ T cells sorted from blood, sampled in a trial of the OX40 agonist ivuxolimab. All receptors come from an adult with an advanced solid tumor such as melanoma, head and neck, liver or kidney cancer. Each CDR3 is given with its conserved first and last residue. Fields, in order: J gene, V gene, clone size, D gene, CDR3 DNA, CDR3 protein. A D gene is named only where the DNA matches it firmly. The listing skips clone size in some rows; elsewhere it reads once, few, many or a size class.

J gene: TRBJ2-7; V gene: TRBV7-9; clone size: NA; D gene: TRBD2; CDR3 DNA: TGTGCCAGCATTTTAGCGGGGGCTACCTACGAGCAGTACTTC; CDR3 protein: CASILAGATYEQYF
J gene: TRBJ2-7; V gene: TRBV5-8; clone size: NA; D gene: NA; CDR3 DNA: TGTGCCAGCAGCTTTGGGTATCCGGGCGAGCAGTACTTC; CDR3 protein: CASSFGYPGEQYF
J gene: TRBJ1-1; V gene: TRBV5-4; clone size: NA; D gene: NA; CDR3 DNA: TGTGCCAGCAGCTTGGTCCAGGCTGGGAACACTGAAGCTTTCTTT; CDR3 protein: CASSLVQAGNTEAFF
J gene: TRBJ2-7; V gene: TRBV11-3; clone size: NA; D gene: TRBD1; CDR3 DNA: TGTGCCAGCAGCCCGGGGGACAGGGGACACGAGCAGTACTTC; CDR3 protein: CASSPGDRGHEQYF
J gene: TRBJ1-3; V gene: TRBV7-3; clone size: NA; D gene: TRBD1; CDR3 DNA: TGTGCCAGCAGCTTGACAGGGGGCTCTGGAAACACCATATATTTT; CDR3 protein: CASSLTGGSGNTIYF
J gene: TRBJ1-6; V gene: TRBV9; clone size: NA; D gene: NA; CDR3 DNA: TGTGCCAGCAGCAATCTGGACAGCGATAATTCACCCCTCCACTTT; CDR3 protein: CASSNLDSDNSPLHF
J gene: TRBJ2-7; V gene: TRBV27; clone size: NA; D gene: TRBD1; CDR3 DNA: TGTGCCAGCAAATCTTGGGACAGGGATGATTGGCAGTACTTC; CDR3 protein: CASKSWDRDDWQYF
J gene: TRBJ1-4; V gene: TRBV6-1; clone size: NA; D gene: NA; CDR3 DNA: TGTGCCGGGTCGACAGTTTTTAATGAAAAACTGTTTTTT; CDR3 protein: CAGSTVFNEKLFF
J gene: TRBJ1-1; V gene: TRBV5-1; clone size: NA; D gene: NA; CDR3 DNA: TGCGCCAGTCTGGAGTCACAGATGAACACTGAAGCTTTCTTT; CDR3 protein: CASLESQMNTEAFF
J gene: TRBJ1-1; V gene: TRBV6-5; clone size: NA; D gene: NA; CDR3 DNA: TGTGCCAGCAGTTACTCGATCTTTGTGAACACTGAAGCTTTCTTT; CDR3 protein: CASSYSIFVNTEAFF
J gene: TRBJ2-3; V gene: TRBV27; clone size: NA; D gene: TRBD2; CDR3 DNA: TGTGCCAGCAGTTCCCGTGGCGGGGGGGCTTTGAGTAGTCCAGATACGCAGTATTTT; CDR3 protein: CASSSRGGGALSSPDTQYF
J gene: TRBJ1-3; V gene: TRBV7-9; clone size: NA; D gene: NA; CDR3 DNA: TGTGCCAGCAGCCCCACTGGCTCTGGAAACACCATATATTTT; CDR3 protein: CASSPTGSGNTIYF
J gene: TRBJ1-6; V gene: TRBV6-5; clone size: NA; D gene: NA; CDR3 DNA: TGTGCCAGCAGTTATGGGGAAAGGATCTCACCCCTCCACTTT; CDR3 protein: CASSYGERISPLHF
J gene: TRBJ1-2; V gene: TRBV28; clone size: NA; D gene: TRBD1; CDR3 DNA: TGTGCCAGCAGTGGGCCCAACAGGGGAGGAGGCTACACCTTC; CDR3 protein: CASSGPNRGGGYTF
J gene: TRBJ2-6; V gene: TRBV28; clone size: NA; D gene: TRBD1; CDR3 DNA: TGTGCCAGCAGTTGGGACAGGGGTTGGTCTGGGGCCAACGTCCTGACTTTC; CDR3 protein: CASSWDRGWSGANVLTF
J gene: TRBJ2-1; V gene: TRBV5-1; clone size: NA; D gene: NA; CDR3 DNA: TGCGCCAGCAGCTTGGTAGCTACGTCCTACAATGAGCAGTTCTTC; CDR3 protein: CASSLVATSYNEQFF
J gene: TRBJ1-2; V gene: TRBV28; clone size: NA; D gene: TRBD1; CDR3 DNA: TGTGCCAGCAGTTTGCAGGGGGCGGCTGGCTACACCTTC; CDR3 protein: CASSLQGAAGYTF
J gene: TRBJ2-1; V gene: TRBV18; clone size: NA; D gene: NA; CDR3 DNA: TGTGCCAGCTCTCTCCCCGGGGGCTCCTACAATGAGCAGTTCTTC; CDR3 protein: CASSLPGGSYNEQFF
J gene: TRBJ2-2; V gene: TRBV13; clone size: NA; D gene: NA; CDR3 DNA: TGTGCCAGCAGCTTGAGGGGTTTCGGGGAGCTGTTTTTT; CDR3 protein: CASSLRGFGELFF
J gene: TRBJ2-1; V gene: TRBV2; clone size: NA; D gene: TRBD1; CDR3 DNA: TGTGCCAGCAGGACAGGGAATGAGCAGTTCTTC; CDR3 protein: CASRTGNEQFF
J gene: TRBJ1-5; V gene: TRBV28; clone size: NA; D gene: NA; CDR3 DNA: TGTGCCAGCAGACTCCAGGGGAATAATCAGCCCCAGCATTTT; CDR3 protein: CASRLQGNNQPQHF
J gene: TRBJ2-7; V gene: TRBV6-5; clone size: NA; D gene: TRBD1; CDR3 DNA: TGTGCCAGCAGCCACGGGTCCACAGGGGTCTACGAGCAGTACTTC; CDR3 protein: CASSHGSTGVYEQYF
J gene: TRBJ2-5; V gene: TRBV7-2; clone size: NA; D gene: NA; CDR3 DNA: TGTGCCAGCAGCCAGACTCGTCAAGAGACCCAGTACTTC; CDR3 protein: CASSQTRQETQYF
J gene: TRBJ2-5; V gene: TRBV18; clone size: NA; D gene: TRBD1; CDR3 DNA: TGTGCCAGCGCAGATGACAGGGTAGGGCAAGAGACCCAGTACTTC; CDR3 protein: CASADDRVGQETQYF
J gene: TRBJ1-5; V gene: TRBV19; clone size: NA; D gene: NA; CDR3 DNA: TGTGCCAGTAGTATCCTACAGGGACAGCCCCAGCATTTT; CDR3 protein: CASSILQGQPQHF
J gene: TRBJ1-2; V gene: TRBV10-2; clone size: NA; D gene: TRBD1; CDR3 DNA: TGCGCCAGCAGTGGGGGGGGCAGGGGGCGAGGCTATGGCTACACCTTC; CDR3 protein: CASSGGGRGRGYGYTF
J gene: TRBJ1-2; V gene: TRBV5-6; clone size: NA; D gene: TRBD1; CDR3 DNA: TGTGCCAGCAACCCCGGGACAGGTTTCTATGGCTACACCTTC; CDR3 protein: CASNPGTGFYGYTF
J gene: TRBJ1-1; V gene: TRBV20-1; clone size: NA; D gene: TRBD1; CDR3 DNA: TGCAGCGGGAGGGGGCCGGGTGAAGCTTTCTTT; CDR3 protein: CSGRGPGEAFF
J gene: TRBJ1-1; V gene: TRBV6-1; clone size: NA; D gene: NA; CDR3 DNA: TGTGCCAGCAGTGAAATGGGGGAAACTGAAGCTTTCTTT; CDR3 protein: CASSEMGETEAFF
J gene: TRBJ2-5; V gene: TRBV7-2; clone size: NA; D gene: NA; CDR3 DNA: TGTGCCAGCAGCCGGGGTATCGGGGAGACCCAGTACTTC; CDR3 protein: CASSRGIGETQYF
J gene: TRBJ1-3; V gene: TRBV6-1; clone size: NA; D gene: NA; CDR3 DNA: TGTGCCAGCAGTGAGTTTTTCAGAAACACCATATATTTT; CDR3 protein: CASSEFFRNTIYF
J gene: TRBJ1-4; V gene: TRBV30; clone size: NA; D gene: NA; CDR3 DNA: TGTGCCTGGGCCGGGACCCTTAATGAAAAACTGTTTTTT; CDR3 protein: CAWAGTLNEKLFF
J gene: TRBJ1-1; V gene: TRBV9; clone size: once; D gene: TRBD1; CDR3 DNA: TGTGCCAGCAGCACAACAGGGGGGACTGAAGCTTTCTTT; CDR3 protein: CASSTTGGTEAFF
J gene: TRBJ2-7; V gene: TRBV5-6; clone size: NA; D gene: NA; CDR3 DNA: TGTGCCAGCAGCTCACCTTACACGTGGACCGATTCCTACGAGCAGTACTTC; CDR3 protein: CASSSPYTWTDSYEQYF
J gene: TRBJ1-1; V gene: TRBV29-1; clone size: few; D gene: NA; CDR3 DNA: TGCAGCGTTGAAAGGTTCGCGAACACTGAAGCTTTCTTT; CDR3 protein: CSVERFANTEAFF
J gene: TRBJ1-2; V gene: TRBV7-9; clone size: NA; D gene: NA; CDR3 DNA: TGTGCCAGCAGCCCGGATGGGGCGGGCTATGGCTACACCTTC; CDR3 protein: CASSPDGAGYGYTF
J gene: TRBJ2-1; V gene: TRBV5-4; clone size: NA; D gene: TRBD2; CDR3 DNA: TGTGCCAGCAGCTTGGGGGCTAGCGGGGGGAATGTGAATGAGCAGTTCTTC; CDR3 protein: CASSLGASGGNVNEQFF
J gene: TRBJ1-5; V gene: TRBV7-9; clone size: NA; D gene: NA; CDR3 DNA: TGTGCCAGCAGCTTACAGGGAGGGCAGCCCCAGCATTTT; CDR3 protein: CASSLQGGQPQHF
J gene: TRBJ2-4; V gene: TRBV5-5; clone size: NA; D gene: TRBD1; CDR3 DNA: TGTGCCAGCAGCTCGCGGACAGGGGACAAAAACATTCAGTACTTC; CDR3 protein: CASSSRTGDKNIQYF
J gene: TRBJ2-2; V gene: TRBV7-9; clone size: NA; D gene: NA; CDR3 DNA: TGTGCCAGCAGCTTGTCCAGGGCATACGGGGAGCTGTTTTTT; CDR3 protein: CASSLSRAYGELFF
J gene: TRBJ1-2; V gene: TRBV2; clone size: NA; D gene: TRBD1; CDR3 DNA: TGTGCCAGCAGTCGGTCCTTTACAGGGGGCTATGGCTACACCTTC; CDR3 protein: CASSRSFTGGYGYTF
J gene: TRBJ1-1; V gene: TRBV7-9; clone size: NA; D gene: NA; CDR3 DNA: TGTGCCAGCAGCTCCGCCGGCGCGGACACTGAAGCTTTCTTT; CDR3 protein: CASSSAGADTEAFF
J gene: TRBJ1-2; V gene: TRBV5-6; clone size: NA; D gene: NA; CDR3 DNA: TGTGCCAGCAGCTCAATGGGAGGGAAACTCTATGGCTACACCTTC; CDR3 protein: CASSSMGGKLYGYTF
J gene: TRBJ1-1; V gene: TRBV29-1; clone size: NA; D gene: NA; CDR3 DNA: TGCAGCGTTGAATATGGTGAAGCTTTCTTT; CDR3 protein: CSVEYGEAFF
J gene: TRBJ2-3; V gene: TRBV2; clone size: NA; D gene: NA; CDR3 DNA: TGTGCCAGCAGTGACAAAACCACAGATACGCAGTATTTT; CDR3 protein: CASSDKTTDTQYF